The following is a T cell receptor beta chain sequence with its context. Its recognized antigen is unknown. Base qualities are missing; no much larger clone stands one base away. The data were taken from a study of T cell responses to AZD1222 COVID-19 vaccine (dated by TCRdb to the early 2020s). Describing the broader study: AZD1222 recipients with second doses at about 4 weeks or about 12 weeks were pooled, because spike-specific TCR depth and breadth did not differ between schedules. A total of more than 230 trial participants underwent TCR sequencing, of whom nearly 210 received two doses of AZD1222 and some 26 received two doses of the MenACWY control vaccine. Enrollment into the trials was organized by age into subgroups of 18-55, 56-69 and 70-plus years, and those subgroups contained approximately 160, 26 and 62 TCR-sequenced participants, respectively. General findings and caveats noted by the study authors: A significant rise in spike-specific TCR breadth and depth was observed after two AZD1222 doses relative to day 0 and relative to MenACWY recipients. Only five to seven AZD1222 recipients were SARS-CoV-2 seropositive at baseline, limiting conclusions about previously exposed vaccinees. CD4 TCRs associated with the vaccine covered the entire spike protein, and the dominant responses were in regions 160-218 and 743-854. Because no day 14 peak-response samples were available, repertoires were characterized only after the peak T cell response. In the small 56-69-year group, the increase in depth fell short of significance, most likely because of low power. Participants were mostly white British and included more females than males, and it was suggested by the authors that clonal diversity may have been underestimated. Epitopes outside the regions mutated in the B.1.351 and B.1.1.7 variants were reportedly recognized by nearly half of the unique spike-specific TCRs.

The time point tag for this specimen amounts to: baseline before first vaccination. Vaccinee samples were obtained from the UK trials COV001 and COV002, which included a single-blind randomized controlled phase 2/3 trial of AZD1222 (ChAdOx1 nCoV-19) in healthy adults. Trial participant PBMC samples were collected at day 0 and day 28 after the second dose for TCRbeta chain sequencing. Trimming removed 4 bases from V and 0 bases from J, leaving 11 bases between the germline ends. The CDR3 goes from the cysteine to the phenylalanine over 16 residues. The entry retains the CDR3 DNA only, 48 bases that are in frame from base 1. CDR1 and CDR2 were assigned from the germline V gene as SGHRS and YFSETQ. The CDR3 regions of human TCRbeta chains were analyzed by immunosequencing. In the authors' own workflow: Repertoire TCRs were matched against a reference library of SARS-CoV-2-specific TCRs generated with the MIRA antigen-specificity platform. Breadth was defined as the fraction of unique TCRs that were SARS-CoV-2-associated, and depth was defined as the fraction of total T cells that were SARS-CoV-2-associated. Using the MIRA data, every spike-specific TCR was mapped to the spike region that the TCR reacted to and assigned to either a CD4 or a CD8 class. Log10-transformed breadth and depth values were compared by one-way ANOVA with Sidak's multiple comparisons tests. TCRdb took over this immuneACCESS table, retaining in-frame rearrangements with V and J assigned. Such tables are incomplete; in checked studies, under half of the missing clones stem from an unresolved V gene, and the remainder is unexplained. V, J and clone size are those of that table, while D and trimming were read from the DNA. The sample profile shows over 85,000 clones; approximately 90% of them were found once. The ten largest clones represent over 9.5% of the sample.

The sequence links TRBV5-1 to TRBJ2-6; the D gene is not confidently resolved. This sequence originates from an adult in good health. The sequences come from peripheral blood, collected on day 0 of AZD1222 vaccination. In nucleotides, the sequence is TGCGCCAGCAGCAGCGACGGAGTCTCTGGGGCCAACGTCCTGACTTTC. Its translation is CASSSDGVSGANVLTF.